These T cell receptor beta chains were read from a single sample in a study of CD4 T cell repertoires in COVID-19. The assay was immunoSEQ multiplex PCR, and TCRdb's table has in-frame clones only and misses some. This table holds approximately 75,000 clones, roughly 80% found once. Source: CD4+ T cells from peripheral blood, taken after recovery from COVID-19. The receptors were gathered from a human donor who had COVID-19. CDR3s include the opening cysteine and the closing phenylalanine or tryptophan. The order of the fields is V gene, clone size, J gene, D gene, CDR3 protein, CDR3 DNA. The D gene is left open where the match is weak. Size is omitted from some rows. Given values are once, few, many or a class for expanded clones.

>TRBV15|-|TRBJ1-4|-
CATGSRTEKLFF
TGTGCCACCGGTTCGAGGACTGAAAAACTGTTTTTT
>TRBV2|-|TRBJ1-1|-
CASSAGGGTEAFF
TGTGCCAGCAGCGCCGGGGGAGGCACTGAAGCTTTCTTT
>TRBV25-1|-|TRBJ1-1|TRBD1
CASRHRGWTEAFF
TGTGCCAGCAGACACAGGGGGTGGACTGAAGCTTTCTTT
>TRBV6-1|-|TRBJ1-5|-
CASSRRELGQPQHF
TGTGCCAGCAGTCGCAGGGAATTGGGTCAGCCCCAGCATTTT
>TRBV2|-|TRBJ1-6|-
CASSVNAGPDPLHF
TGTGCCAGCAGTGTAAACGCCGGCCCCGATCCCCTCCACTTT
>TRBV15|-|TRBJ1-6|-
CATSRDWVALLNNSPLHF
TGTGCCACCAGCAGAGATTGGGTGGCGCTCTTAAATAATTCACCCCTCCACTTT
>TRBV10-3|-|TRBJ2-3|TRBD2
CAIRVSGASTDTQYF
TGTGCCATCAGGGTTAGCGGGGCTAGCACAGATACGCAGTATTTT
>TRBV19|-|TRBJ2-5|TRBD1
CASSIIPGQGEETQYF
TGTGCCAGTAGTATTATTCCGGGACAGGGGGAAGAGACCCAGTACTTC
>TRBV6-5|once|TRBJ2-7|TRBD2
CASRISLADLYEQYF
TGTGCCAGCAGAATATCTCTAGCGGACCTCTACGAGCAGTACTTC
>TRBV4-2|-|TRBJ2-7|TRBD1
CASSQAGTGGSYEQYF
TGTGCCAGCAGCCAGGCCGGGACAGGGGGTTCCTACGAGCAGTACTTC
>TRBV12-5|-|TRBJ2-7|-
CASGLGGFGYEQYF
TGTGCTAGTGGTTTGGGAGGGTTTGGCTACGAGCAGTACTTC
>TRBV5-4|-|TRBJ2-5|-
CASSLAGPGETQYF
TGTGCCAGCAGCTTGGCAGGTCCGGGAGAGACCCAGTACTTC
>TRBV14|-|TRBJ1-2|-
CASSLLGLRQRIF
TGTGCCAGCAGCCTCTTAGGTTTGAGACAGCGCATCTTC
>TRBV5-6|-|TRBJ1-2|-
CASSADYGYTF
TGTGCCAGCAGCGCCGACTATGGCTACACCTTC
>TRBV6-2/TRBV6-3|-|TRBJ2-2|-
CASSYLDTGELFF
TGTGCCAGCAGTTACTTGGACACCGGGGAGCTGTTTTTT
>TRBV12-3/TRBV12-4|-|TRBJ2-6|-
CASSMTVDNVLTF
TGTGCCAGCAGTATGACAGTCGACAACGTCCTGACTTTC
>TRBV2|-|TRBJ1-6|TRBD1
CASTGDREHSPLHF
TGTGCCAGCACCGGTGACAGGGAACATTCACCCCTCCACTTT
>TRBV19|few|TRBJ2-7|TRBD1
CASSTRGQGSSEQCF
TGTGCCAGTAGTACGAGGGGACAGGGAAGTAGCGAGCAGTGCTTC
>TRBV5-1|-|TRBJ2-3|TRBD2
CASSLGRLAGHTDTQYF
TGCGCCAGCAGCTTGGGACGACTAGCGGGGCACACAGATACGCAGTATTTT
>TRBV3-1/TRBV3-2|-|TRBJ2-1|TRBD2
CASSQMGGLAGSEQFF
TGTGCCAGCAGCCAAATGGGGGGACTAGCGGGATCTGAGCAGTTCTTC
>TRBV7-8|-|TRBJ2-7|TRBD1
CASSLRGQVSYEQYF
TGTGCCAGCAGCTTGAGGGGACAGGTGTCCTACGAGCAGTACTTC
>TRBV7-2|-|TRBJ1-1|-
CASSLVGGRSSDTEAFF
TGTGCCAGCAGCTTAGTAGGGGGGCGTAGTTCTGACACTGAAGCTTTCTTT
>TRBV6-5|-|TRBJ1-1|-
CASSYQGTKEAFF
TGTGCCAGCAGTTACCAGGGGACGAAGGAAGCTTTCTTT
>TRBV11-2|few|TRBJ2-3|-
CASSLDTQYF
TGTGCCAGCAGCTTAGATACGCAGTATTTT
>TRBV3-1/TRBV3-2|once|TRBJ2-3|-
CASSQGGNTDTQYF
TGTGCCAGCAGCCAAGGGGGTAACACAGATACGCAGTATTTT